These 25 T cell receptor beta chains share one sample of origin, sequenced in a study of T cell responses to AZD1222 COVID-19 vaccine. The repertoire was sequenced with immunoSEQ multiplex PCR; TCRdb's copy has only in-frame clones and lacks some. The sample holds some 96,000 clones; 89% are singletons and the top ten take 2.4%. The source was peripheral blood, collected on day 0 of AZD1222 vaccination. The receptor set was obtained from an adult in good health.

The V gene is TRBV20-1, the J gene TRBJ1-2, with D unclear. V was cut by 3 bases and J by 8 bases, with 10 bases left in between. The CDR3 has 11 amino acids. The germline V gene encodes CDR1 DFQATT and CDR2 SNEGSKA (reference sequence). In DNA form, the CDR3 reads TGCAGTGCTAGTTTCCGGGGAGGCTACACCTTC. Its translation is CSASFRGGYTF.

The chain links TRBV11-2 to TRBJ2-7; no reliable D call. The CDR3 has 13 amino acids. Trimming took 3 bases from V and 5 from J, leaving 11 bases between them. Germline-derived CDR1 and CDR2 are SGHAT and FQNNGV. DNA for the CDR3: TGTGCCAGCAGCTTTGTGCCGTACCACGAGCAGTACTTC. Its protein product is CASSFVPYHEQYF.

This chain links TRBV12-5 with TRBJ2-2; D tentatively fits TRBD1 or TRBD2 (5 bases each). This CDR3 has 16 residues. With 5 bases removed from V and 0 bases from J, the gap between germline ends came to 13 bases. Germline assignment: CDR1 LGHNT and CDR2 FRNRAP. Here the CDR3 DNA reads TGTGCTAGTGGTGGTATTAGGGGACCGAACACCGGGGAGCTGTTTTTT. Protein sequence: CASGGIRGPNTGELFF. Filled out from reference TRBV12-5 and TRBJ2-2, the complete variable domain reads DARVTQTPRHKVTEMGQEVTMRCQPILGHNTVFWYRQTMMQGLELLAYFRNRAPLDDSGMPKDRFSAEMPDATLATLKIQPSEPRDSAVYFCASGGIRGPNTGELFFGEGSRLTVL.

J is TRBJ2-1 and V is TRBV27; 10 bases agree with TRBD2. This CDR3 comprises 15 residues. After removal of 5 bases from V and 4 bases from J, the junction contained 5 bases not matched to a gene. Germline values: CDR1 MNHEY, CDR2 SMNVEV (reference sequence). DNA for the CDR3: TGTGCCAGCAGTCCCACTAGCGGGGTTTACAATGAGCAGTTCTTC. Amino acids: CASSPTSGVYNEQFF.

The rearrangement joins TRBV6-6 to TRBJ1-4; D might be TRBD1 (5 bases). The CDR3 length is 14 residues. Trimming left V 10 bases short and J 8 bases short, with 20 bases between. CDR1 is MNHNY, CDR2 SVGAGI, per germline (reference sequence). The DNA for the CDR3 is TGTGCCACAGTGCCATTTGTCGGGGGGGAAAAACTGTTTTTT. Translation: CATVPFVGGEKLFF.

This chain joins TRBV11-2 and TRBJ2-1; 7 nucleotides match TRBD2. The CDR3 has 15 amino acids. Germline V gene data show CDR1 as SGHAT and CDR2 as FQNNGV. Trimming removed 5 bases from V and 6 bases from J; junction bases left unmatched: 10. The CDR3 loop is CASSPGTIRSNEQFF. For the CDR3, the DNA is TGTGCCAGCAGCCCTGGGACTATCCGTTCCAATGAGCAGTTCTTC.

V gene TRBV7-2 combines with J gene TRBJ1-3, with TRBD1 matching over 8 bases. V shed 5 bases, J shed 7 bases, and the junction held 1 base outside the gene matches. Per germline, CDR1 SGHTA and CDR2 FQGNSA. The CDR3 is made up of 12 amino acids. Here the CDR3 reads CASSRQGNTIYF. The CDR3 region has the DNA TGTGCCAGCAGCAGACAGGGGAACACCATATATTTT.

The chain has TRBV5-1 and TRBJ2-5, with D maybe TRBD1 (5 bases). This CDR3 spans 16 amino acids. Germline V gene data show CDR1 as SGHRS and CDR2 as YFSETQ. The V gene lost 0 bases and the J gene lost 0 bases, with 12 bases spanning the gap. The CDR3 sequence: CASSLATRTNQETQYF. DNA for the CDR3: TGCGCCAGCAGCTTGGCCACGCGGACAAACCAAGAGACCCAGTACTTC.

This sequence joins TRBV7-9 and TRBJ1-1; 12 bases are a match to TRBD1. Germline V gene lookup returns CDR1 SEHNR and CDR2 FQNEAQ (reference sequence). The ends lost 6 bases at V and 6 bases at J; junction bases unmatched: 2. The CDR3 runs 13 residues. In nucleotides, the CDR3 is TGTGCCAGCAGGGGGACAGGGGGCTCTGAAGCTTTCTTT. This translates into CASRGTGGSEAFF.

CDR3 coding DNA: TGCGCCAGCAGCACTTACGGGATCTACGAGCAGTACTTC. Residues: CASSTYGIYEQYF. The chain has TRBV5-1 and TRBJ2-7, with D possibly being TRBD2 (5 bases). CDR1 and CDR2 (germline): SGHRS, YFSETQ. The V gene lost 4 bases and the J gene lost 3 bases, with 11 bases spanning the gap. The CDR3 is 13 residues long.

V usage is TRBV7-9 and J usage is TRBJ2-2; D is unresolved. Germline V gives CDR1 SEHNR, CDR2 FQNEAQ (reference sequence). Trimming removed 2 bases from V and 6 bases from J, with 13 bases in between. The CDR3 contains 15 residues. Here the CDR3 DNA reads TGTGCCAGCAGCTTAAGTGCAGTGACTGCCGGGGAGCTGTTTTTT. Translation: CASSLSAVTAGELFF.

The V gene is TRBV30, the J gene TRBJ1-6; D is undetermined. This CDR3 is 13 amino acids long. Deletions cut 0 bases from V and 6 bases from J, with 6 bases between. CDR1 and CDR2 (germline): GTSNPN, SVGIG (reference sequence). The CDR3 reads CAWSVRLNSPLHF. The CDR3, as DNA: TGTGCCTGGAGTGTACGACTTAATTCACCCCTCCACTTT.

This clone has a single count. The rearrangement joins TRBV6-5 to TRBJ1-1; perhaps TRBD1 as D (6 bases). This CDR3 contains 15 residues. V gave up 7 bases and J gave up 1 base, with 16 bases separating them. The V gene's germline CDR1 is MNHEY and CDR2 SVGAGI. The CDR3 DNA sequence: TGTGCCAGCACCACTCAGGGGCACGGGAACACTGAAGCTTTCTTT. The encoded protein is CASTTQGHGNTEAFF.

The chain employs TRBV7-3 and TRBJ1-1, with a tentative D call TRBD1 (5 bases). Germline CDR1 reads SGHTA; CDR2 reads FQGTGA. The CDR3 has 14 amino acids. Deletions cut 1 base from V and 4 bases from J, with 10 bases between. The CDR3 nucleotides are TGTGCCAGCAGCTTAATGGCAGGGAGCACTGAAGCTTTCTTT. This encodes CASSLMAGSTEAFF.

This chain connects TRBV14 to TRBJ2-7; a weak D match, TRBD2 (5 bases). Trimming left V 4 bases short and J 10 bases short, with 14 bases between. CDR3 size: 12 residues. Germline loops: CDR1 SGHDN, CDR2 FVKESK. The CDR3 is CASSRNRGFQYF. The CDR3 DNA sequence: TGTGCCAGCAGCCGAAACCGGGGATTTCAGTACTTC.

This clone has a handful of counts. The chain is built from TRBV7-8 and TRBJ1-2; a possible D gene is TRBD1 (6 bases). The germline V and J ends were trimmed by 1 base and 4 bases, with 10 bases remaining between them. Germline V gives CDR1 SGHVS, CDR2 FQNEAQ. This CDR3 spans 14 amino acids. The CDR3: CASSLGGQGYGYTF. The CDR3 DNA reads TGTGCCAGCAGCTTAGGGGGGCAGGGCTATGGCTACACCTTC.

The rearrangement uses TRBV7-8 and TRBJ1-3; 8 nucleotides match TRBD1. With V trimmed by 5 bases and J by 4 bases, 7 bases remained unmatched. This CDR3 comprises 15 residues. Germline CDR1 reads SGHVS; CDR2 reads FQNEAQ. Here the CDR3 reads CASSAETGVGNTIYF. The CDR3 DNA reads TGTGCCAGCAGCGCCGAGACAGGGGTGGGAAACACCATATATTTT. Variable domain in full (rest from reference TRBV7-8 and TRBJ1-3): GAGVSQSPRYKVAKRGQDVALRCDPISGHVSLFWYQQALGQGPEFLTYFQNEAQLDKSGLPSDRFFAERPEGSVSTLKIQRTQQEDSAVYLCASSAETGVGNTIYFGEGSWLTVV.

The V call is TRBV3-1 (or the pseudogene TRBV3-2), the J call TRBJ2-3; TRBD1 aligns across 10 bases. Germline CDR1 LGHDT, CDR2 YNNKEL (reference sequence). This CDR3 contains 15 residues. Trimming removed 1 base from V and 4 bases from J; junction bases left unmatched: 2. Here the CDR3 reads CASSQGQGAADTQYF. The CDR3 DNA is TGTGCCAGCAGCCAAGGACAGGGGGCGGCAGATACGCAGTATTTT.

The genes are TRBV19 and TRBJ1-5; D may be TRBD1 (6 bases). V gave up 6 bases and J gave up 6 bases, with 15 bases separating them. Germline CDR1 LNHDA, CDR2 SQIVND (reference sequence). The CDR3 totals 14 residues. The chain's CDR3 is CASRGALGSQPQHF. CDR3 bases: TGTGCCAGTAGGGGGGCCCTGGGGTCTCAGCCCCAGCATTTT.

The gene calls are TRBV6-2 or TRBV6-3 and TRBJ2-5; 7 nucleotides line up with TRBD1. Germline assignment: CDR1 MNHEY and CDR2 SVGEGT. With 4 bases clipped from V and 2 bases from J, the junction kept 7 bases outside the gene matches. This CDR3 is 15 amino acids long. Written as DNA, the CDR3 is TGTGCCAGCAGTTTAGGGACAGTAATACAAGAGACCCAGTACTTC. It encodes CASSLGTVIQETQYF.

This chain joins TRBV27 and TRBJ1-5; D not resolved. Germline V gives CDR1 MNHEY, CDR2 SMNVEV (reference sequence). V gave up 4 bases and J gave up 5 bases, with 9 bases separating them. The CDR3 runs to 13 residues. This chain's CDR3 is CASSYREDQPQHF. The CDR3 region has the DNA TGTGCCAGCAGTTACCGGGAGGATCAGCCCCAGCATTTT.

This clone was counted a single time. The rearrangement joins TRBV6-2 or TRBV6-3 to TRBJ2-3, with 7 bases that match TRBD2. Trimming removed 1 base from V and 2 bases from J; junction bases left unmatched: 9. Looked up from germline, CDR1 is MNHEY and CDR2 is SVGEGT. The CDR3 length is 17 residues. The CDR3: CASSYWRGRYFTDTQYF. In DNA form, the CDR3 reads TGTGCCAGCAGTTACTGGCGGGGGAGATACTTCACAGATACGCAGTATTTT.

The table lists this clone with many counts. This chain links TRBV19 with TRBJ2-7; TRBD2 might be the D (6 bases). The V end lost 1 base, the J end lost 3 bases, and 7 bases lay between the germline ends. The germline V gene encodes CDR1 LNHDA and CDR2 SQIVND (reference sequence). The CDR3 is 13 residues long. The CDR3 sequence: CASSIGGVYEQYF. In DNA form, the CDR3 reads TGTGCCAGTAGTATAGGGGGGGTCTACGAGCAGTACTTC.

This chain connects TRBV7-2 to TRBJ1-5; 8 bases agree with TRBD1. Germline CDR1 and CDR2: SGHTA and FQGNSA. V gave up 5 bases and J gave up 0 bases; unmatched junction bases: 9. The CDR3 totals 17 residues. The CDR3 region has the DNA TGTGCCAGCAGCCCAACAGGGGGTGGGTATAGCAATCAGCCCCAGCATTTT. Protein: CASSPTGGGYSNQPQHF.

This chain's CDR3 is CASSPPAGGEDEQFF. The DNA for the CDR3 is TGTGCCAGCTCACCACCGGCGGGAGGGGAGGATGAGCAGTTCTTC. The genes are TRBV18 and TRBJ2-1; 9 nucleotides align to TRBD2. CDR3 length: 15 amino acids. The germline V gene has CDR1 KGHSH and CDR2 LQKENI. J was trimmed by 8 bases and V by 0 bases; bases with no gene match: 5.